A selection of T cell receptor beta chains follows, all from one sample in a study of control samples from healthy donors and cancer patients. Sequencing was performed with immunoSEQ multiplex PCR; in TCRdb, only in-frame clones are kept and a portion is missing. The sample lists 80,000 to 100,000 clones, just over 85% seen once, with 11% to 15% in the top ten. Sequencing input: blood. The receptors originated from a man aged 25-40 years in good health. CDR3s include the opening cysteine and the closing phenylalanine or tryptophan. Each record gives: clone size, D gene, J gene, V gene, CDR3 protein, CDR3 DNA. D genes are given only for firm matches. Expanded clones are given a class, and other clones once, few, many or no size at all.

size: .
D: TRBD1
J: TRBJ1-2
V: TRBV4-2
CDR3: CASSQAATGGAGYGYTF
DNA: TGTGCCAGCAGCCAAGCCGCTACAGGGGGCGCAGGCTATGGCTACACCTTC

size: .
D: .
J: TRBJ1-1
V: TRBV30
CDR3: CAWSKGPRSEAFF
DNA: TGTGCCTGGAGTAAGGGCCCTAGGTCTGAAGCTTTCTTT

size: .
D: .
J: TRBJ1-2
V: TRBV7-6
CDR3: CASSLGTGRPNYGYTF
DNA: TGTGCCAGCAGCTTAGGGACTGGCCGTCCTAACTATGGCTACACCTTC

size: .
D: TRBD1
J: TRBJ1-5
V: TRBV7-3
CDR3: CASSFCGQDQANQPQHF
DNA: TGTGCCAGCAGCTTCTGTGGACAGGACCAAGCAAATCAGCCCCAGCATTTT

size: .
D: TRBD2
J: TRBJ2-1
V: TRBV27
CDR3: CASSLGLASYNEQFF
DNA: TGTGCCAGCAGTTTAGGACTAGCCTCCTACAATGAGCAGTTCTTC

size: once
D: .
J: TRBJ1-5
V: TRBV2
CDR3: CASSEVRDQPQHF
DNA: TGTGCCAGCAGTGAAGTACGTGATCAGCCCCAGCATTTT

size: .
D: TRBD2
J: TRBJ2-1
V: TRBV25-1
CDR3: CASSSRTSGRIQVNEQFF
DNA: TGTGCCAGCAGCAGTCGGACTAGCGGGAGGATCCAGGTAAATGAGCAGTTCTTC

size: .
D: .
J: TRBJ1-5
V: TRBV2
CDR3: CASRTVDQPQHF
DNA: TGTGCCAGCAGAACAGTTGATCAGCCCCAGCATTTT

size: .
D: TRBD2
J: TRBJ2-1
V: TRBV19
CDR3: CASSLSGSYNEQFF
DNA: TGTGCCAGTAGTCTTAGCGGGAGCTACAATGAGCAGTTCTTC

size: .
D: .
J: TRBJ2-1
V: TRBV12-3/TRBV12-4
CDR3: CASSLFPDNEQFF
DNA: TGTGCCAGCAGTTTATTTCCTGACAATGAGCAGTTCTTC

size: .
D: .
J: TRBJ2-7
V: TRBV19
CDR3: CASSQGLEQYF
DNA: TGTGCCAGTAGTCAGGGCCTGGAGCAGTACTTC

size: few
D: .
J: TRBJ2-7
V: TRBV11-2
CDR3: CASSLEWRPYEQYF
DNA: TGTGCCAGCAGCTTAGAATGGCGTCCCTACGAGCAGTACTTC

size: .
D: .
J: TRBJ2-1
V: TRBV20-1
CDR3: CSAGGYNEQFF
DNA: TGCAGTGCCGGTGGCTACAATGAGCAGTTCTTC

size: once
D: .
J: TRBJ2-7
V: TRBV23-1
CDR3: CASRHGKFRYYEQYF
DNA: TGCGCCAGCAGACATGGGAAGTTCCGATACTACGAGCAGTACTTC

size: once
D: .
J: TRBJ1-3
V: TRBV18
CDR3: CASSPEGPGNTIYF
DNA: TGTGCCAGCTCACCGGAGGGCCCTGGAAACACCATATATTTT

size: .
D: .
J: TRBJ2-3
V: TRBV7-7
CDR3: CASSSRGGAGDTQYF
DNA: TGTGCCAGCAGCTCGCGTGGGGGAGCAGGAGATACGCAGTATTTT

size: .
D: .
J: TRBJ2-7
V: TRBV4-1
CDR3: CASSPSGSYEQYF
DNA: TGCGCCAGCAGCCCCAGCGGATCCTACGAGCAGTACTTC

size: .
D: .
J: TRBJ2-3
V: TRBV27
CDR3: CASSLRRGSDTQYF
DNA: TGTGCCAGCAGTTTAAGGAGGGGTTCAGATACGCAGTATTTT

size: .
D: TRBD2
J: TRBJ2-7
V: TRBV27
CDR3: CASSLLAGINEQYF
DNA: TGTGCCAGCAGTTTACTAGCGGGAATCAACGAGCAGTACTTC

size: .
D: .
J: TRBJ2-7
V: TRBV9
CDR3: CASSPYLMASYEQYF
DNA: TGTGCCAGCAGCCCCTACCTCATGGCCTCCTACGAGCAGTACTTC

size: .
D: .
J: TRBJ2-7
V: TRBV5-1
CDR3: CASSLDEFSLQGEQYF
DNA: TGCGCCAGCAGCTTGGACGAGTTCTCCCTACAGGGAGAGCAGTACTTC

size: .
D: .
J: TRBJ2-1
V: TRBV11-2
CDR3: CASSGRRGRLYNEQFF
DNA: TGTGCCAGCAGCGGAAGGCGGGGGCGATTATACAATGAGCAGTTCTTC

size: once
D: TRBD2
J: TRBJ2-2
V: TRBV3-1/TRBV3-2
CDR3: CASSQFPLAGVPGELFF
DNA: TGTGCCAGCAGCCAATTCCCCCTAGCGGGAGTCCCCGGGGAGCTGTTTTTT